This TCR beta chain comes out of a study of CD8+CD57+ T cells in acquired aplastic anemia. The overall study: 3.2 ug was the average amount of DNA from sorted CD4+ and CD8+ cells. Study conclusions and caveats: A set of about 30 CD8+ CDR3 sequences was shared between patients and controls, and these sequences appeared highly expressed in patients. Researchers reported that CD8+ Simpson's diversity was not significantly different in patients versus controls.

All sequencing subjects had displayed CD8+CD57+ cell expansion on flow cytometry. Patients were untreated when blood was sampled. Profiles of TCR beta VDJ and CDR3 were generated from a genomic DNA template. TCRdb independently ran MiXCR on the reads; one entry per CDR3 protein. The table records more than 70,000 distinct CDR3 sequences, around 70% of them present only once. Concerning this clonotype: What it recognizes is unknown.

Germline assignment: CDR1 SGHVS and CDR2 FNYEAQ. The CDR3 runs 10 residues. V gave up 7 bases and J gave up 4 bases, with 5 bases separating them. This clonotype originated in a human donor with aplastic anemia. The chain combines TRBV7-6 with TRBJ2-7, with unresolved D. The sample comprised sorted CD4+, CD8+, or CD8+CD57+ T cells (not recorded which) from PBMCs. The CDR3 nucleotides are TGTGCCAGCAACCGTTACGAGCAGTACTTC. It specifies CASNRYEQYF.